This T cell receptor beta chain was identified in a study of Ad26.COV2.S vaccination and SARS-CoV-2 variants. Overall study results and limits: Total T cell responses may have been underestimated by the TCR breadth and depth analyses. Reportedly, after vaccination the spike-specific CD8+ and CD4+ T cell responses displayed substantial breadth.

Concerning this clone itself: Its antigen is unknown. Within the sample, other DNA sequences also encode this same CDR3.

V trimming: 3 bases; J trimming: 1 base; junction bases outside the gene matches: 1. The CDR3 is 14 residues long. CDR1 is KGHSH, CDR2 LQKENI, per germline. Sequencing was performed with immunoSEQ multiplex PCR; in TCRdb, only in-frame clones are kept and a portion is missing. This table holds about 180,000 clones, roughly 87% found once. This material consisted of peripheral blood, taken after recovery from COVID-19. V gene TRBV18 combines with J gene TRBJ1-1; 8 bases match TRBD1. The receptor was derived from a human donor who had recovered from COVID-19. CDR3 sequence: CASSPTGANTEAFF. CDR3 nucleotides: TGTGCCAGCTCACCGACAGGGGCGAACACTGAAGCTTTCTTT.